This T cell receptor beta chain derives from a study of follicular helper T cells after annual influenza vaccination. Study outcomes and limitations: Just roughly 9-22% of cells analyzed had recovered productive TCRB sequences.

The germline gives CDR1 SQVTM, CDR2 ANQGSEA. V shed 5 bases and J shed 2 bases, with 8 bases lying between them. The CDR3 is made up of 12 amino acids. Time point reported: 2014-2015 season, 7 days after vaccination. Method: immunoSEQ multiplex PCR; TCRdb's copy keeps in-frame clones and lacks some. The sample carries about 10,000 clones, over 75% recorded once. As to this clone: Its matching antigen is unknown.

The receptor's source is an adult who received the influenza vaccine. This chain joins TRBV29-1 and TRBJ2-3; D may be TRBD1 or TRBD2 (5 bases each). Source: CXCR5- memory CD4+ T cells sorted from blood, taken 7 days after influenza vaccination. CDR3 protein: CSVPGATDTQYF. The CDR3 nucleotides read TGCAGCGTTCCCGGGGCCACAGATACGCAGTATTTT.